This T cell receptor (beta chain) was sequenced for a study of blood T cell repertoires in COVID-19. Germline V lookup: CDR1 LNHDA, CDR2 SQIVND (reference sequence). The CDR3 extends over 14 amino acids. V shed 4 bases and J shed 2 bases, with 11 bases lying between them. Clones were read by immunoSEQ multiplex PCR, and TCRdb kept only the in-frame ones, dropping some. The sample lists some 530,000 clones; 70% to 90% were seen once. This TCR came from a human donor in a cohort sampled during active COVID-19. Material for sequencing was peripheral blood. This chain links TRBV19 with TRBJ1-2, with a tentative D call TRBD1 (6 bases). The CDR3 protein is CASSRDIHNYGYTF. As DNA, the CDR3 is TGTGCCAGTAGTAGGGACATCCACAACTATGGCTACACCTTC.